This T cell receptor (beta chain) was found in a study of blood T cell repertoires in COVID-19. Overall study context: From the United States, Italy and Spain came samples of acute and convalescent COVID-19. PBMCs, B-cell-depleted T cells, or T cells provided the cDNA or gDNA that made up the material.

This CDR3 contains 14 residues. Germline loops: CDR1 GTSNPN, CDR2 SVGIG (reference sequence). V lost 3 bases and J 4 bases, leaving 13 bases between the germline ends. Study processing details: Amplifying reference gene primers gave estimates of nucleated cell counts. Profiling relied on immunoSEQ multiplex PCR, and the TCRdb table lists in-frame clones only, not all of them. That table furnishes V, J and clone size, whereas the DNA furnished D and trimming. The sample holds about 110,000 clones, 80% to 90% seen once. The receptor was derived from a woman aged 55-69 years with acute or convalescent COVID-19. The specimen sequenced was peripheral blood. V is TRBV30 and J is TRBJ1-5, with D uncertain. CDR3 loop: CAWRSKGGNQPQHF. The CDR3, as DNA: TGTGCCTGGAGGTCCAAGGGCGGGAATCAGCCCCAGCATTTT.